This entry concerns a single T cell receptor beta chain. Its specificity is not known. CDR1 and CDR2 from the germline V gene are SGHVS and FQNEAQ. The V end was cut by 5 bases, the J end by 6 bases, with 16 bases between. This CDR3 has 15 amino acids. The method was immunoSEQ multiplex PCR; TCRdb's version includes in-frame clones alone and lacks a portion of them. The table includes about 170,000 clones, over 85% detected once. These data are taken from a study of T cell responses to AZD1222 COVID-19 vaccine. General study points: Spike was spanned by vaccine-associated CD4 TCRs, with dominance at 160-218 and 743-854. Clonal diversity was possibly underestimated, and white British individuals and females predominated among donors. It was only after the peak T cell response that any repertoires were sampled.

The sequenced sample was peripheral blood, obtained on day 0 of AZD1222 vaccination. This clonotype was sampled from an adult in good health. The rearrangement links TRBV7-8 to TRBJ2-2, with D unclear. The CDR3 loop is CASSPTPTEAGELFF. The DNA for the CDR3 is TGTGCCAGCAGCCCAACTCCAACCGAGGCCGGGGAGCTGTTTTTT.